This TCR beta chain was recovered during a study of T cells in Graves' hyperthyroidism and ophthalmopathy. The germline gives CDR1 DFQATT, CDR2 SNEGSKA (reference sequence). V lost 3 bases and J lost 2; bases outside the gene matches: 5. The CDR3 covers 15 residues. To note about this clonotype: Its specificity is not known.

For the diagnoses, clinical symptoms, serum thyroxine and TRAb, thyroid ultrasound and orbital computed tomography were used. Study-level findings and limits: Most thyroid clonotypes that were expanded above 0.001 also turned up in blood.

What was amplified from RNA transcripts were TCR beta CDR3 regions. During a first-round RT-PCR of the TCR CDR3, the HTBI primer set was used. TCRdb redid the calling of the multiplex PCR reads with MiXCR, one entry per CDR3 protein. Among about 340,000 distinct CDR3 sequences, around a sixth were seen once, and the ten largest hold 45% to 50%. The chain joins TRBV20-1 to TRBJ2-1; 9 bases map to TRBD2. This TCR came from a woman between 45 and 65 years old with Graves' hyperthyroidism. The source material was blood. The CDR3 nucleotides read TGCAGTGCTAGTCGCGGGGGGGCCGCCTACAATGAGCAGTTCTTC. This translates into CSASRGGAAYNEQFF.